This TCR beta chain is from a study of CD4 T cells in relation to SARS-CoV-2 and coronaviruses. In the study overall: Shared crossreactive spike epitopes were mapped to their HLA restriction.

Regarding this clone: The target antigen is unknown.

Unexposed donor CD4+ T cells date from about 2011-2018, before the COVID-19 pandemic. Whole-study findings and limits: Culture-expanded clones reflect memory recall rather than primary priming during culture.

Clones were sequenced by immunoSEQ multiplex PCR, and TCRdb holds only the in-frame ones, with some missing. Among some 65,000 clones, 85% to 90% were seen once, and the ten largest hold about 1.6%. V was shortened by 3 bases and J by 8 bases, with 7 bases between the two germline ends. CDR1 LGHDT and CDR2 YNNKEL come from the germline V gene (reference sequence). The CDR3 has 11 residues. This clonotype was obtained from a human donor in good health. The sequenced material came from memory CD4+ T cells from PBMCs. The V and J genes are TRBV3-1 (or the pseudogene TRBV3-2) and TRBJ1-2; D is uncertain. CDR3 loop: CASSHEGGYTF. The CDR3 DNA reads TGTGCCAGCAGCCACGAAGGAGGCTACACCTTC.